This T cell receptor (beta chain) was sequenced for a study of T cell clonality in common variable immunodeficiency. General observations from the study: Links between repertoire features and CVID complications were heterogeneity-limited.

Looked up from germline, CDR1 is LNHDA and CDR2 is SQIVND (reference sequence). V lost 4 bases and J lost 0, with 19 bases in between. CDR3 size: 18 residues. This clone came up many times. The antigen is unknown. The CDR3 extends 3 residues past the end of the read, so its final part is completed from the germline J gene. Generated by immunoSEQ multiplex PCR, the TCRdb table keeps only in-frame clones and is missing some. This repertoire lists about 31,000 clones without singletons; under 4.5% sits in the top ten. The J gene is TRBJ2-1, the V gene TRBV19, with D maybe TRBD2 (6 bases). This receptor was taken from a person between 18 and 75 years old in good health. The specimen sequenced was peripheral blood mononuclear cells. The part of the CDR3 DNA that was read is TGTGCCAGTAGTAGTGGGACTCCCGGAACGAGCTCCTACAATGAG. The encoded protein is CASSSGTPGTSSYNE. The whole CDR3 sequence is CASSSGTPGTSSYNEQFF.